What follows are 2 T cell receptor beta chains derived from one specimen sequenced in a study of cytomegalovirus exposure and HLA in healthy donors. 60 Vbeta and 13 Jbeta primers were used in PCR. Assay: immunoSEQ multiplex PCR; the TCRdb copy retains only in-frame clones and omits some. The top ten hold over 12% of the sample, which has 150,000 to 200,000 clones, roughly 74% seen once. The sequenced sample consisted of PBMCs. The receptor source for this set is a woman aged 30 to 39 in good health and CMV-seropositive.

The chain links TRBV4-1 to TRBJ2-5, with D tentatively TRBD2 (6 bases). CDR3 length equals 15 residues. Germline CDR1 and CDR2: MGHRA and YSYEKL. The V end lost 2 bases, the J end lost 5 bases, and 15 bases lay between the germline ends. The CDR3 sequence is CASSQSGLGTETQYF. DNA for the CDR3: TGCGCCAGCAGCCAATCGGGACTCGGGACGGAGACCCAGTACTTC.

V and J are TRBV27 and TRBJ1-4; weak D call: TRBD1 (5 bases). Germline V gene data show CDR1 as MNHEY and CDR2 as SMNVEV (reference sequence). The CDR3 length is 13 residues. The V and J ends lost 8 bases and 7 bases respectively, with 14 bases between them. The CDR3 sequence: CASSRDRLEKLFF. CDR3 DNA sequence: TGTGCCAGCTCGCGGGACCGTCTTGAAAAACTGTTTTTT.